The rows below give T cell receptor beta chains drawn from one sample of a study of T-cell reconstitution after alpha-beta-depleted transplantation in children. From the PCR reads, TCRdb called clonotypes with MiXCR, one entry per CDR3 protein. The sample contains about 440,000 distinct CDR3 sequences, 43% of which appear only once. The sequenced sample was PBMCs, obtained before TCRalphabeta/CD19-depleted stem cell transplant. These receptors were obtained from a girl aged 2-9 years with aplastic anemia, due to receive a stem cell transplant. Both conserved end residues are part of each CDR3. The D gene is left open where the match is weak. Rows may omit the clone size; those that give it use once, few, many or a size class.

>TRBV18|.|TRBJ1-3|TRBD1
TGTGCCAGCTCCCAGGGACAGATTGGAAACACCATATATTTT
CASSQGQIGNTIYF
>TRBV11-2|.|TRBJ1-1|.
TGTGCCAGCCCACCACGAGACACTGAAGCTTTCTTT
CASPPRDTEAFF
>TRBV5-5|few|TRBJ2-4|.
TGTGCCAGCAGCTTGACACCCCCAATGGTTCAGTACTTC
CASSLTPPMVQYF
>TRBV5-5|.|TRBJ2-7|TRBD1
TGTGCCAGCAGCTTCGGGACAGGGGTCTCCTACGAGCAGTACTTC
CASSFGTGVSYEQYF
>TRBV28|.|TRBJ2-5|TRBD1
TGTGCCAGTACCGGACAGGGAGGACGAGAGACCCAGTACTTC
CASTGQGGRETQYF
>TRBV4-3|.|TRBJ2-7|TRBD2
TGCGCCAGCAGCCAAGCTAGGGGTAGCGGGAGCTCCGAGCAGTACTTC
CASSQARGSGSSEQYF
>TRBV7-7|.|TRBJ2-5|TRBD2
TGTGCTAGCAGCCGACTGGGAGGGCCGGGGGAGACCCAGTACTTC
CASSRLGGPGETQYF
>TRBV27|once|TRBJ2-7|TRBD2
TGTGCCAGCAGTTTAGCGGGAGGTGATGCCGAGCAGTACTTC
CASSLAGGDAEQYF
>TRBV20-1|once|TRBJ1-2|TRBD1
TGCAGTGCCCAAGGAAAGGGGGCGAGTGGCTACACCTTC
CSAQGKGASGYTF
>TRBV19|few|TRBJ1-5|.
TGTGCCAGTTCTACGATCGTTAGCAATCAGCCCCAGCATTTT
CASSTIVSNQPQHF